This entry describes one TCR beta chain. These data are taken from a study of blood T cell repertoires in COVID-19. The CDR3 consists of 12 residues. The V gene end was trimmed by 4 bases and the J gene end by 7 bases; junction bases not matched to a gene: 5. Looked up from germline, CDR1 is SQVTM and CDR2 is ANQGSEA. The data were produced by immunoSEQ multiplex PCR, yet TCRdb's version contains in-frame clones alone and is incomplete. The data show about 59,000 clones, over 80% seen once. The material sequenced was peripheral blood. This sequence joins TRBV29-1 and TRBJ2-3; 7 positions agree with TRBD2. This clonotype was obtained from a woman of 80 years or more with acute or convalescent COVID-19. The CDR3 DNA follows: TGCAGCGTTGGGGGAGGGAGAAATACGCAGTATTTT. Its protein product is CSVGGGRNTQYF.